This T cell receptor beta chain comes out of a study of OX40 agonist ivuxolimab in advanced cancers. About the research overall: Ivuxolimab, which patients received intravenously every 2 weeks, was dosed at 0.01 to 10 mg/kg.

Blood draws occurred at baseline, cycle 4 day 1, and cycle 7 day 1. With respect to this clone: Its antigen is not identified. The junction differs from germline at one of its ends, possibly a read error.

Here immunoSEQ multiplex PCR was the method, and the copy in TCRdb shows in-frame clones only, minus some. This table holds approximately 82,000 clones, about nine tenths found once. General study findings and limits: It was not determined which antigens were specifically recognized by the peripheral T cells that had undergone clonal expansion. At 0.1 to 3.0 mg/kg and by week 6, CD4+ and CD8+ T cells in the blood had expanded clonally.

The CDR3 totals 13 residues. Germline V gene data show CDR1 as SSHAT and CDR2 as FNYEAQ (reference sequence). The sample was CD4+ or CD8+ T cells sorted from blood, taken in a trial of the OX40 agonist ivuxolimab. The V gene is TRBV7-7, the J gene TRBJ1-1, with unresolved D. The TCR was taken from an adult with an advanced solid tumor such as melanoma, head and neck, liver or kidney cancer. CDR3 protein: CASSLDKNTEAFF. CDR3 DNA: TGTGCTAGCAGCTTAGACAAGAACACTGAAGCTTTCTTT.